This TCR beta chain is from a study of patients and donors after allogeneic stem cell transplantation (dated by TCRdb to the early 2020s). Libraries came from RT-PCR. Instrument used: NextSeq 550. Through fastp at Q25 and MiXCR, TCRdb rebuilt clones from the public reads, retaining in-frame beta chains. A single entry per CDR3 protein holds the most common genes and DNA from its merged rows. Across this sample there are 150,000 to 200,000 distinct CDR3 sequences, with approximately 28% seen only once. Of the sample, under 3.5% is held by the ten largest clones. This clonotype has ten or more counts. This clone's antigen is unknown. No base-level quality is on record; no much larger clone is a single base apart. V is pared back by 0 bases and J by 5 bases, with 10 bases lying between the germline termini. CDR1 and CDR2, looked up from the germline V gene, are ENHRY and SYGVKD. CDR3 length: 14 amino acids, cysteine to phenylalanine. The DNA shown is the 42-base CDR3, in frame from base 1.

The sample comprised blood, either unsorted or a sorted T cell fraction (not recorded which). The V and J genes are TRBV10-3 and TRBJ1-2; the D gene remains uncertain. The receptor's source is a human donor who was either an allogeneic HSCT recipient or a stem cell or donor lymphocyte infusion donor (not recorded which). It is not recorded whose cells these are; they may come from a transplant donor. The nucleotides read TGTGCCATCAGTGAGTCGGCAAACGGTTATGGCTACACCTTC. Its translation reads: CAISESANGYGYTF.